Below are 24 T cell receptor beta chains sequenced from a single sample in a study of cytomegalovirus exposure and HLA in healthy donors. Use of 60 Vbeta and 13 Jbeta primers characterized the PCR. Only in-frame clones appear in the TCRdb table, and some are missing; sequencing was by immunoSEQ multiplex PCR. The sample records about 110,000 clones, about 73% being singletons. Sequencing input: PBMCs. The receptors shown here come from a woman between 40 and 50 years old in good health and CMV-seronegative.

This chain links TRBV27 with TRBJ2-7; no clear D. CDR3 length: 13 residues. Trimming removed 3 bases at V and 7 bases at J, with 13 bases between. Germline CDR1 reads MNHEY; CDR2 reads SMNVEV (reference sequence). The CDR3 DNA follows: TGTGCCAGCAGTTTGATGGGCGACCTAGAGCAGTACTTC. Translation: CASSLMGDLEQYF.

The gene calls are TRBV18 and TRBJ2-7, with D possibly TRBD2 on 5 matching bases. The CDR3 sequence is 14 residues long. Trimming cost V 3 bases and J 3 bases, with 12 bases left between them. Germline assignment: CDR1 KGHSH and CDR2 LQKENI. CDR3 region: CASSPLAANYEQYF. CDR3 nucleotide sequence: TGTGCCAGCTCACCCCTAGCAGCCAACTACGAGCAGTACTTC.

The rearrangement uses TRBV6-6 and TRBJ2-7, with TRBD1 matching over 10 bases. Looked up from germline, CDR1 is MNHNY and CDR2 is SVGAGI (reference sequence). The V gene end was trimmed by 5 bases and the J gene end by 5 bases; junction bases not matched to a gene: 9. The CDR3 length is 15 residues. The CDR3 DNA reads TGTGCCAGCAGTACACCGGGACAGGGGACCAACGAGCAGTACTTC. It translates to CASSTPGQGTNEQYF.

The chain uses TRBV7-8 and TRBJ2-6; weak D call: TRBD2 (7 bases). The V gene lost 5 bases and the J gene lost 6 bases, with 11 bases spanning the gap. The CDR3 is made up of 14 amino acids. The V gene's germline CDR1 is SGHVS and CDR2 FQNEAQ. The CDR3 DNA is TGTGCCAGCAGCAGGGGGGGGCTGGCCAACGTCCTGACTTTC. Translated: CASSRGGLANVLTF.

V usage is TRBV2 and J usage is TRBJ1-5, with 7 bases that match TRBD1. Germline CDR1 and CDR2: SNHLY and FYNNEI. Unmatched junction bases numbered 2, after V lost 1 base and J lost 5 bases. The CDR3 contains 14 residues. In nucleotides, the CDR3 is TGTGCCAGCAGTGAAGGCAGGGGGGATCAGCCCCAGCATTTT. This sequence encodes CASSEGRGDQPQHF.

This clone was observed a handful of times. The genes are TRBV27 and TRBJ1-5; 7 nucleotides match TRBD1. The CDR3 has 15 residues. With 0 bases clipped from V and 4 bases from J, the junction kept 3 bases outside the gene matches. The germline CDR1 and CDR2 sequences are MNHEY and SMNVEV (reference sequence). The DNA for the CDR3 is TGTGCCAGCAGTTTATCGGGACAGCCTAATCAGCCCCAGCATTTT. It is translated as CASSLSGQPNQPQHF.

The V gene is TRBV7-2, the J gene TRBJ1-1; possible D gene TRBD1, 6 bases. V was cut by 2 bases and J by 1 base, with 8 bases left in between. The CDR3 sequence is 14 residues long. Per the germline V gene, CDR1 is SGHTA and CDR2 is FQGNSA. CDR3 nucleotides: TGTGCCAGCAGCTTATTAGGGGGGAACACTGAAGCTTTCTTT. Residues: CASSLLGGNTEAFF.

The chain carries TRBV28 and TRBJ2-2, with 10 bases matching TRBD2. Per the germline V gene, CDR1 is MDHEN and CDR2 is SYDVKM. After removal of 5 bases from V and 6 bases from J, the junction contained 6 bases not matched to a gene. CDR3 length: 15 residues. The CDR3 sequence: CASSRLAGVSGELFF. The CDR3 bases are TGTGCCAGCAGTCGTCTAGCGGGAGTATCCGGGGAGCTGTTTTTT.

The V call is TRBV19, the J call TRBJ2-1; TRBD2 aligns across 10 bases. Germline V gene sequence: CDR1 LNHDA, CDR2 SQIVND (reference sequence). The ends lost 6 bases at V and 4 bases at J; junction bases unmatched: 6. The CDR3 runs 15 residues. DNA for the CDR3: TGTGCCAGTAGCCGGGCTAGCGGGGGATACAATGAGCAGTTCTTC. Translation gives CASSRASGGYNEQFF.

This sequence joins TRBV7-2 and TRBJ2-1; TRBD2 is a possible D gene (6 bases). Germline V lookup: CDR1 SGHTA, CDR2 FQGNSA. CDR3 length: 17 residues. Trimming stripped 5 bases from V and 6 bases from J, with 23 bases between. In nucleotides, the CDR3 is TGTGCCAGCAGCCGAAACTTAATAGCGGCCCCCGGCAATGAGCAGTTCTTC. It is translated as CASSRNLIAAPGNEQFF.

V is TRBV5-8 and J is TRBJ1-1; D is unresolved. V was shortened by 0 bases and J by 3 bases, with 3 bases between the two germline ends. CDR1 and CDR2 (germline): SGHTS, YDEGEE. The CDR3 sequence is 12 residues long. CDR3: CASSLDYTEAFF. The CDR3 DNA sequence: TGTGCCAGCAGCTTGGACTACACTGAAGCTTTCTTT.

The chain employs TRBV7-6 and TRBJ2-5, with D tentatively TRBD1 (6 bases). The V end lost 3 bases, the J end lost 1 base, and 9 bases lay between the germline ends. This CDR3 is built from 14 residues. CDR1 is SGHVS and CDR2 is FNYEAQ in the germline V gene. The CDR3 loop is CASSLAGAQETQYF. The CDR3 bases are TGTGCCAGCAGCTTGGCAGGGGCCCAAGAGACCCAGTACTTC.

The rearrangement joins TRBV5-1 to TRBJ2-7; 8 bases align to TRBD1. CDR1 is SGHRS and CDR2 is YFSETQ in the germline V gene. The CDR3 consists of 13 residues. V was clipped by 4 bases and J by 3 bases; unmatched bases: 3. The CDR3 protein is CASSHGQGYEQYF. CDR3 nucleotides: TGCGCCAGCAGCCATGGACAGGGCTACGAGCAGTACTTC.

This clone was counted a few times. CDR3 nucleotide sequence: TGTGCCGCGCGTCCGACGGGGACAGATACGCAGTATTTT. Its translation: CAARPTGTDTQYF. This sequence joins TRBV6-1 and TRBJ2-3; possibly TRBD2 for D (5 bases). Trimming removed 11 bases from V and 3 bases from J, with 15 bases in between. The CDR3 runs to 13 residues. Germline-derived CDR1 and CDR2 are MNHNS and SASEGT.

The rearrangement joins TRBV7-2 to TRBJ2-5, with 9 bases identical to TRBD1. The CDR3 spans 13 residues. V lost 9 bases and J lost 4; bases outside the gene matches: 6. Germline CDR1 and CDR2: SGHTA and FQGNSA. CDR3 nucleotide sequence: TGTGCCAGTCGCGGACAGGGGCGAGAGACCCAGTACTTC. It yields the protein CASRGQGRETQYF.

CDR3 protein: CASSHGTGNTGELFF. The CDR3 region has the DNA TGCGCCAGCAGCCACGGGACAGGGAACACCGGGGAGCTGTTTTTT. The chain joins TRBV4-1 to TRBJ2-2, with 8 bases matching TRBD1. The ends lost 3 bases at V and 1 base at J; junction bases unmatched: 1. The V gene's germline CDR1 is MGHRA and CDR2 YSYEKL. The CDR3 has 15 amino acids.

This rearrangement joins TRBV2 to TRBJ1-3; no firm D call. Germline assignment: CDR1 SNHLY and CDR2 FYNNEI. Trimming removed 2 bases from V and 0 bases from J, with 8 bases in between. This CDR3 is 15 amino acids long. Written as DNA, the CDR3 is TGTGCCAGCAGTGAATGGAGGGACTCTGGAAACACCATATATTTT. Translated: CASSEWRDSGNTIYF.

This clone showed up just a few times. This chain connects TRBV7-3 to TRBJ1-2, with 10 bases lining up with TRBD1. CDR3 length: 15 amino acids. V dropped 5 bases and J dropped 8; count of bases not matched to a gene: 11. From germline, CDR1 is SGHTA and CDR2 FQGTGA. The CDR3 protein is CASSLRDRGNRGYTF. Here the CDR3 DNA reads TGTGCCAGCAGCCTCCGGGACAGGGGAAATCGGGGCTACACCTTC.

The chain links TRBV7-3 to TRBJ1-1; weak D call: TRBD1 (6 bases). Trimming took off 1 base at V and 6 bases at J, with 15 bases between the two ends. The CDR3 totals 15 residues. Germline V gene sequence: CDR1 SGHTA, CDR2 FQGTGA. The CDR3 region is CASSLMPGQSSEAFF. CDR3 coding DNA: TGTGCCAGCAGCTTAATGCCGGGACAAAGCTCTGAAGCTTTCTTT.

This rearrangement joins TRBV12-5 to TRBJ1-3, with 10 positions matching TRBD1. The CDR3 covers 14 residues. Germline CDR1 LGHNT, CDR2 FRNRAP. V gave up 5 bases and J gave up 4 bases; unmatched junction bases: 2. The CDR3 loop is CASGPGQGGNTIYF. The CDR3 region has the DNA TGTGCTAGTGGTCCGGGACAGGGGGGAAACACCATATATTTT.

Note on this clone: The same CDR3 also results from other DNA sequences found in this sample. The genes are TRBV7-9 and TRBJ1-2, with D tentatively TRBD1 (6 bases). V was pared by 1 base and J by 5 bases, with 8 bases between. The CDR3 runs 13 residues. Germline CDR1 and CDR2: SEHNR and FQNEAQ (reference sequence). In DNA form, the CDR3 reads TGTGCCAGCAGCTTAGGAGGGGGTTATGGCTACACCTTC. Translated, it gives CASSLGGGYGYTF.

This clone was detected once. V gene TRBV7-2 combines with J gene TRBJ2-1, with TRBD2 identical over 14 bases. The CDR3 consists of 17 residues. V was clipped by 4 bases and J by 7 bases; unmatched bases: 9. Germline values: CDR1 SGHTA, CDR2 FQGNSA. CDR3 amino acids: CASSYLRTSGGWNEQFF. The CDR3, as DNA: TGTGCCAGCAGCTACCTCCGGACTAGCGGGGGGTGGAATGAGCAGTTCTTC. Variable domain in full (rest from reference TRBV7-2 and TRBJ2-1): GAGVSQSPSNKVTEKGKDVELRCDPISGHTALYWYRQSLGQGLEFLIYFQGNSAPDKSGLPSDRFSAERTGGSVSTLTIQRTQQEDSAVYLCASSYLRTSGGWNEQFFGPGTRLTVL.

This clone was recorded once. This chain uses TRBV27 with TRBJ1-2; 7 positions match TRBD1. This CDR3 contains 14 residues. Germline CDR1 and CDR2: MNHEY and SMNVEV (reference sequence). Trimming removed 2 bases from V and 3 bases from J; junction bases left unmatched: 3. The CDR3: CASSLTGTDYGYTF. CDR3 coding DNA: TGTGCCAGCAGTTTAACAGGGACAGACTATGGCTACACCTTC.

This rearrangement joins TRBV7-9 to TRBJ1-3, with TRBD2 matching over 13 bases. Near its end, the DNA agrees better with TRBJ2-2, so the J call may be wrong. Germline CDR1 and CDR2: SEHNR and FQNEAQ (reference sequence). The CDR3 length is 19 residues. The CDR3 spells CASSLAGTSGAPNTGELFF. CDR3 bases: TGTGCCAGCAGCTTGGCCGGGACTAGCGGGGCCCCGAACACCGGGGAGCTGTTTTTT.